The entry below describes one TCR beta chain. No antigen is known for it. Sequenced by immunoSEQ multiplex PCR; TCRdb stores in-frame clones only, minus some. The table has 13,000 or so clones, around 74% seen once. The data are from a study of tumor-infiltrating lymphocytes in localized non-small cell lung cancer. The study, taken as a whole, reports: Technical variation could not be separated from intratumor heterogeneity here.

Sequencing input: lung tumor tissue. This receptor was taken from a human donor with non-small cell lung cancer.

The CDR3 nucleotides are TGTGCCAGCAGCTTAGGAGCGGGGGTTTTTTTTGAAGCTTTCTTT. As protein: CASSLGAGVFFEAFF. The chain carries TRBV11-1 and TRBJ1-1, with a possible D match to TRBD1 (5 bases). V was cut by 1 base and J by 7 bases, with 16 bases left in between. The CDR3 runs to 15 residues. Germline V gene data show CDR1 as SGHAT and CDR2 as FQDESV (reference sequence).